This T cell receptor (beta chain) was recorded in a study of blood T cell repertoires in COVID-19. The wider study: Both acute and convalescent COVID-19 samples were obtained from the United States, Italy and Spain. The cDNA or gDNA used as material had been derived from T cells, B-cell-depleted T cells, or PBMCs.

In germline, CDR1 is SGHTA, CDR2 FQGNSA. V lost 0 bases to trimming and J lost 4 bases; unmatched junction nucleotides: 5. The CDR3 runs 16 residues. This clone was observed a single time. As originally analysed: Reference gene primer amplification gave nucleated cell count estimates. The method was immunoSEQ multiplex PCR; TCRdb's version includes in-frame clones alone and lacks a portion of them. That table furnishes V, J and clone size, whereas the DNA furnished D and trimming. Of roughly 300,000 clones listed, 65% to 90% were seen once; the top ten hold around 7.2%. The TCR originated in a human donor in a cohort sampled during active COVID-19. The chain has TRBV7-2 and TRBJ2-1; 8 bases are shared with TRBD1. The sequenced material came from peripheral blood. The chain's CDR3 is CASSLAGQGSYNEQFF. CDR3 DNA sequence: TGTGCCAGCAGCTTAGCTGGACAGGGATCATACAATGAGCAGTTCTTC.